The 7 T cell receptor beta chains listed next were all sequenced from one sample in a study of CD8+CD57+ T cells in acquired aplastic anemia. The use of genomic DNA as template underpinned the TCR beta VDJ and CDR3 profiling. A single record per CDR3 protein comes from TCRdb applying MiXCR to the reads. The sample includes about 190,000 distinct CDR3 sequences, 40% to 50% of them seen just once. CD8+CD57+ cell expansion, shown by flow cytometry, had occurred in the patients selected for sequencing. Material: sorted CD4+, CD8+, or CD8+CD57+ T cells (not recorded which) from PBMCs. Receptors were obtained from a human donor with aplastic anemia.

V is TRBV5-4 and J is TRBJ2-7; D not certain. V was cut by 3 bases and J by 7 bases, with 8 bases left in between. Germline values: CDR1 SGHNT, CDR2 YYREEE (reference sequence). The CDR3 consists of 11 residues. Written as DNA, the CDR3 is TGTGCCAGCAGCTGGGCCGGGGAGCAGTACTTC. Encoded protein: CASSWAGEQYF. Full variable domain (rest looked up from reference TRBV5-4 and TRBJ2-7): ETGVTQSPTHLIKTRGQQVTLRCSSQSGHNTVSWYQQALGQGPQFIFQYYREEENGRGNFPPRFSGLQFPNYSSELNVNALELDDSALYLCASSWAGEQYFGPGTRLTVT.

This rearrangement joins TRBV10-3 to TRBJ1-4; no reliable D call. This CDR3 comprises 14 residues. CDR1 is ENHRY, CDR2 SYGVKD, per germline. Trimming pared 4 bases from V and 0 bases from J, leaving 6 bases between. In nucleotides, the CDR3 is TGTGCCATCAGTGCCGCTGCAACTAATGAAAAACTGTTTTTT. Amino acids: CAISAAATNEKLFF.

This clonotype occurred many times. The chain uses TRBV10-3 and TRBJ1-3, with a tentative D call TRBD1 (5 bases). V gave up 9 bases and J gave up 4 bases, with 13 bases separating them. Germline V CDR1 and CDR2: ENHRY, SYGVKD. CDR3 length: 13 amino acids. DNA of the CDR3: TGTGCCATAGCCGGGGGAGCCGGAAACACCATATATTTT. Its translation: CAIAGGAGNTIYF.

A remark on this clonotype: A junction end diverges from the germline sequence, so it may reflect a read error. The J gene is TRBJ2-7, the V gene TRBV30; no reliable D call. In germline, CDR1 is GTSNPN, CDR2 SVGIG (reference sequence). The CDR3 has 12 amino acids. CDR3 protein: CAWSVASSEQYF. The CDR3 nucleotides read TGTGCCTGGAGTGTGGCTTCCTCCGAGCAGTACTTC.

This clonotype was detected only a few times. CDR3 DNA sequence: TGTGCCAGCTCACCATGGGACAGAGCGCCCCAGCATTTT. Translated, it gives CASSPWDRAPQHF. The chain has TRBV18 and TRBJ1-5; 7 positions match TRBD1. The CDR3 contains 13 residues. Germline loops: CDR1 KGHSH, CDR2 LQKENI. V dropped 2 bases and J dropped 9; count of bases not matched to a gene: 4.

This clonotype has a count of ten or more. This chain uses TRBV5-1 with TRBJ2-1, with 9 nucleotides matching TRBD1. With 4 bases clipped from V and 4 bases from J, the junction kept 9 bases outside the gene matches. This CDR3 has 16 amino acids. The germline CDR1 and CDR2 sequences are SGHRS and YFSETQ. This CDR3 is CASSNTGTGHYNEQFF. CDR3 coding DNA: TGCGCCAGCAGCAACACCGGGACAGGGCATTACAATGAGCAGTTCTTC. Full variable domain (rest looked up from reference TRBV5-1 and TRBJ2-1): KAGVTQTPRYLIKTRGQQVTLSCSPISGHRSVSWYQQTPGQGLQFLFEYFSETQRNKGNFPGRFSGRQFSNSRSEMNVSTLELGDSALYLCASSNTGTGHYNEQFFGPGTRLTVL.

The chain uses TRBV7-2 and TRBJ2-3; the D is unclear. The germline V gene encodes CDR1 SGHTA and CDR2 FQGNSA. Trimming took off 2 bases at V and 1 base at J, with 10 bases between the two ends. CDR3 length: 15 amino acids. The CDR3 loop is CASSLSGFRTDTQYF. The CDR3 nucleotides are TGTGCCAGCAGCTTATCGGGTTTTCGCACAGATACGCAGTATTTT.